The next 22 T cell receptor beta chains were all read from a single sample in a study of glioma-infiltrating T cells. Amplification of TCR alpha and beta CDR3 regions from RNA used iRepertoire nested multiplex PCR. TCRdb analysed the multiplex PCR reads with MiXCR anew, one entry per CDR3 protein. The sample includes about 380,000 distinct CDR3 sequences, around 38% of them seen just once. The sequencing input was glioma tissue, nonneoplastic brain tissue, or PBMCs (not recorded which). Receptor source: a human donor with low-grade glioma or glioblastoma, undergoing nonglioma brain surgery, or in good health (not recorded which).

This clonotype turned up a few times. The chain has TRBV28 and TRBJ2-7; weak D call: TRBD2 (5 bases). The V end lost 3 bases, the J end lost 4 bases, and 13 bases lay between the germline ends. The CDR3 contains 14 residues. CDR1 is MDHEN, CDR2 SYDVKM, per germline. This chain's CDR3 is CASSFLGVSYEQYF. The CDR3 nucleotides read TGTGCCAGCAGTTTCCTCGGGGTATCGTACGAGCAGTACTTC.

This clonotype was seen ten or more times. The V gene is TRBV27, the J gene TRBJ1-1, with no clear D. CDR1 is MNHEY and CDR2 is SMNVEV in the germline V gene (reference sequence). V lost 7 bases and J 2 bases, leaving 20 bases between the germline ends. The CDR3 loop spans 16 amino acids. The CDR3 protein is CASTPYKGGLNTEAFF. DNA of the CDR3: TGTGCCAGCACTCCCTACAAAGGAGGGTTAAACACTGAAGCTTTCTTT.

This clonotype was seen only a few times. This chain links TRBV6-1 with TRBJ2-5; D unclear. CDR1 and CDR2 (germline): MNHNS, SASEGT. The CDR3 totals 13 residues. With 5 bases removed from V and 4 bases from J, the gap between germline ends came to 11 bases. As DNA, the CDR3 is TGTGCCAGCAGTTATGGAAAAAGAGAGACCCAGTACTTC. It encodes CASSYGKRETQYF.

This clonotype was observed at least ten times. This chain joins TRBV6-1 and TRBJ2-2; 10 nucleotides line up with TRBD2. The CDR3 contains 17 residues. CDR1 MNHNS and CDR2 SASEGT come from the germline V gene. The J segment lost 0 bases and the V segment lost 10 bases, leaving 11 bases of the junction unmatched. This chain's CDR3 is CATLSGTSESNTGELFF. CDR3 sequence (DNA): TGTGCCACCCTTTCCGGGACTAGCGAGTCGAACACCGGGGAGCTGTTTTTT.

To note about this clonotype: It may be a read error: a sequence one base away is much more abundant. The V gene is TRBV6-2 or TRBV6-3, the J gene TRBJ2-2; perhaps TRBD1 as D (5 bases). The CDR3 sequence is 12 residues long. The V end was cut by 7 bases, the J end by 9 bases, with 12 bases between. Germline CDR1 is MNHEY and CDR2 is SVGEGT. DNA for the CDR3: TGTGCCAGCATGAAGGGGTACTGGGAGCTGTTTTTT. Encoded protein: CASMKGYWELFF.

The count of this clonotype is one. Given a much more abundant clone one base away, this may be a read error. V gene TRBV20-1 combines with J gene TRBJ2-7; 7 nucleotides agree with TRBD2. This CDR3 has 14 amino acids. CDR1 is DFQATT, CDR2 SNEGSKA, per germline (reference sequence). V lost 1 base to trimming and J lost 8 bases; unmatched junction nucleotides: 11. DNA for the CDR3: TGCAGTGCTAGAGGGTGGGAGGGCCTCGACAAGCAGTACTTC. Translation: CSARGWEGLDKQYF.

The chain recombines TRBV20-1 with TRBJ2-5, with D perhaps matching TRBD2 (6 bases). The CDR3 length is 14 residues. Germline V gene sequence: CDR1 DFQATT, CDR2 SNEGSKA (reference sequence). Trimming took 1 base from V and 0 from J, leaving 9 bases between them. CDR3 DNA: TGCAGTGCTAGAGGGGGGGAACACCAAGAGACCCAGTACTTC. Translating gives CSARGGEHQETQYF.

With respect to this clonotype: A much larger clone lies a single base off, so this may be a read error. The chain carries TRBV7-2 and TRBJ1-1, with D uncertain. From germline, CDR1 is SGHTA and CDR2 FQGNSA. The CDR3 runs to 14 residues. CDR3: CASSLREVEDEALF. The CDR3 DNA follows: TGTGCCAGCAGCTTGAGGGAGGTGGAAGATGAGGCTCTCTTT.

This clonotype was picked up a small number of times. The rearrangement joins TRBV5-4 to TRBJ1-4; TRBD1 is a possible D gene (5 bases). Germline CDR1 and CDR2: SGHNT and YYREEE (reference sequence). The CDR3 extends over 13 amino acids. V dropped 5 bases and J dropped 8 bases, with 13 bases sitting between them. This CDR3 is CASSNPPGEKLFF. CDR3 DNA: TGTGCCAGCAGTAATCCACCAGGGGAAAAACTGTTTTTT. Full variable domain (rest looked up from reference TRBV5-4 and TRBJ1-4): ETGVTQSPTHLIKTRGQQVTLRCSSQSGHNTVSWYQQALGQGPQFIFQYYREEENGRGNFPPRFSGLQFPNYSSELNVNALELDDSALYLCASSNPPGEKLFFGSGTQLSVL.

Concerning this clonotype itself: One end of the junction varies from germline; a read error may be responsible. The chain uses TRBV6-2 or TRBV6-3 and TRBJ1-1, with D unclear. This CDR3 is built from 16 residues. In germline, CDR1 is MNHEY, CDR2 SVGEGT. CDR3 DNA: TGTGCCAGCAGTTACTCGTCGGGAAGGATGAACACTGAAGCTTCCTTT. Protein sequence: CASSYSSGRMNTEASF.

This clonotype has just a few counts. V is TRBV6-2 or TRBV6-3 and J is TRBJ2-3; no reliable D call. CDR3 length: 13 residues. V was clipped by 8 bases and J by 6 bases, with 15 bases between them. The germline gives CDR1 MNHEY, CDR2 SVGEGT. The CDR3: CASENPFPDTQYF. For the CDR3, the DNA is TGTGCCAGCGAAAACCCTTTTCCGGATACGCAGTATTTT.

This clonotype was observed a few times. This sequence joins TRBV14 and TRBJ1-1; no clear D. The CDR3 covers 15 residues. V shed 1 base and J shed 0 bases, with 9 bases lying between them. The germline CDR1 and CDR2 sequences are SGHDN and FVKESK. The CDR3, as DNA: TGTGCCAGCAGCCAAGGAACCAGGTTGAACACTGAAGCTTTCTTT. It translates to CASSQGTRLNTEAFF.

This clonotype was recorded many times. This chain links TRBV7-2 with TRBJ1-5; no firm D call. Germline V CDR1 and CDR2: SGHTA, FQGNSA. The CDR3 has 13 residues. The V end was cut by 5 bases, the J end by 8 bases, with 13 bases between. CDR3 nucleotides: TGTGCCAGCAGCCCCAGACAATTAGAGCCCCAGCATTTT. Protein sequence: CASSPRQLEPQHF. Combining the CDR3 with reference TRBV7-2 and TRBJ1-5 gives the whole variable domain GAGVSQSPSNKVTEKGKDVELRCDPISGHTALYWYRQSLGQGLEFLIYFQGNSAPDKSGLPSDRFSAERTGGSVSTLTIQRTQQEDSAVYLCASSPRQLEPQHFGDGTRLSIL.

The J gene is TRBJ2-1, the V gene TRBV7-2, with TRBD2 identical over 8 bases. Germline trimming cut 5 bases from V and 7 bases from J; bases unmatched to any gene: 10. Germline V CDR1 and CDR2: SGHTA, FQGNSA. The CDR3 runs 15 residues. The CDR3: CASSQPAGESNEQFF. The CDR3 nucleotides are TGTGCCAGCAGCCAACCAGCGGGAGAATCAAATGAGCAGTTCTTC. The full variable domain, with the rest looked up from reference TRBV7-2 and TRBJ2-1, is GAGVSQSPSNKVTEKGKDVELRCDPISGHTALYWYRQSLGQGLEFLIYFQGNSAPDKSGLPSDRFSAERTGGSVSTLTIQRTQQEDSAVYLCASSQPAGESNEQFFGPGTRLTVL.

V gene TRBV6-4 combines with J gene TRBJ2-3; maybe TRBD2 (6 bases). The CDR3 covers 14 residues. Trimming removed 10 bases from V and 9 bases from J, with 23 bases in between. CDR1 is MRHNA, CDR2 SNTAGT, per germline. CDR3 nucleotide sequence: TGTGCCACCGCACTTACTCGCCTAAGCGGGACGCAGTATTTT. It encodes CATALTRLSGTQYF.

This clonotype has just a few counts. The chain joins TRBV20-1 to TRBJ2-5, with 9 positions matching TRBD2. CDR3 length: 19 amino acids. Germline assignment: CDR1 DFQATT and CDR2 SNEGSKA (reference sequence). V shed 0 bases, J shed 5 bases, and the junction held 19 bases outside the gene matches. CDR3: CSARDPGHSGSTGVETQYF. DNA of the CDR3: TGCAGTGCTAGAGACCCGGGGCATAGCGGGAGTACGGGTGTGGAGACCCAGTACTTC.

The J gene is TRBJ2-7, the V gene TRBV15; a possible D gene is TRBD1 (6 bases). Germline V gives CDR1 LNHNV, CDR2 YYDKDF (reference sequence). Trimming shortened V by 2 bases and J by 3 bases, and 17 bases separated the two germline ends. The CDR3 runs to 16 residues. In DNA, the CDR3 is TGTGCCACCAGCAGAAACACAGGGAGATTTTACTACGAGCAGTACTTC. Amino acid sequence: CATSRNTGRFYYEQYF.

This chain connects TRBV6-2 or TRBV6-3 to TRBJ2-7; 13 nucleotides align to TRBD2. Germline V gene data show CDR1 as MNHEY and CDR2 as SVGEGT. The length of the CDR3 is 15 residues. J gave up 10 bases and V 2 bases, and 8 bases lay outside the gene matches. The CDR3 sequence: CASSYGLAGATSQYF. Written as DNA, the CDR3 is TGTGCCAGCAGTTACGGACTAGCGGGAGCGACCTCCCAGTACTTC.

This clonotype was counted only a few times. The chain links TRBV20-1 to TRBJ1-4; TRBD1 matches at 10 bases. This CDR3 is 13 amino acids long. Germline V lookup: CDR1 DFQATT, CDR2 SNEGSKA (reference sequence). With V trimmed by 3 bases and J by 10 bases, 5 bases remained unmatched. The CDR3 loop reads CSARWDRGGKLFF. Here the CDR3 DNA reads TGCAGTGCTAGGTGGGACAGGGGCGGAAAACTGTTTTTT.

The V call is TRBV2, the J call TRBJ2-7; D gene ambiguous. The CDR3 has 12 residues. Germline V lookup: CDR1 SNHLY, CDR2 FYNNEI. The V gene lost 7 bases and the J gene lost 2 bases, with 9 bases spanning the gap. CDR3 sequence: CASNPDTYEQYF. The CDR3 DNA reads TGTGCCAGCAATCCAGACACCTACGAGCAGTACTTC.

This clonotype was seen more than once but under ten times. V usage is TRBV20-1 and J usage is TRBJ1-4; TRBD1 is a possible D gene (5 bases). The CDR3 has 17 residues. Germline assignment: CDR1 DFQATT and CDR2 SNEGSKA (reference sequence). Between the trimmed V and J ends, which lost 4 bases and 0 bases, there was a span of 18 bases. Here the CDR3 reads CSATPGPYRATNEKLFF. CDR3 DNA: TGCAGTGCTACACCGGGACCTTATAGGGCAACTAATGAAAAACTGTTTTTT.

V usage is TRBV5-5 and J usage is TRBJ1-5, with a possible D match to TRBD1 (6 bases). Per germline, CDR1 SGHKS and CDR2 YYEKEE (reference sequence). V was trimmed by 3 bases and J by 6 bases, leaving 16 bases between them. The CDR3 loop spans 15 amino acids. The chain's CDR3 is CASSWAGGRAQPQHF. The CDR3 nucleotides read TGTGCCAGCAGCTGGGCGGGGGGCAGGGCTCAGCCCCAGCATTTT.